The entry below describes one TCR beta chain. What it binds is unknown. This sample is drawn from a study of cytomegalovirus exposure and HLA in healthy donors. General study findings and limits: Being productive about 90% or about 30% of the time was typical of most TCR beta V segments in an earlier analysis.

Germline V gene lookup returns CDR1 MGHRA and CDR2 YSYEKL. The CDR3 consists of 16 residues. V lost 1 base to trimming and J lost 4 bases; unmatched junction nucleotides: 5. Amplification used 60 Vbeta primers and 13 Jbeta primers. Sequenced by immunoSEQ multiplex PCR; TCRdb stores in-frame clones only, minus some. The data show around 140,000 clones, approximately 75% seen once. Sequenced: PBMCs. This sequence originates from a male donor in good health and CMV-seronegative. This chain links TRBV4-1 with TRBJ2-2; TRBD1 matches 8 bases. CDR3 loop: CASSQGQGARTGELFF. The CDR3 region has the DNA TGCGCCAGCAGCCAAGGTCAGGGGGCGCGCACCGGGGAGCTGTTTTTT.